This TCR beta chain was obtained from a study of shared clonotypes between healthy human individuals. On the study more broadly: Each donor's CD4 naive and CD4 memory cells filled three plates apiece, CD8 naive two, and CD8 memory one.

In this sample, this clone turned up once. The antigen remains unidentified. Other DNA sequences of this sample code for an identical CDR3. Study-level results: All-four-donor shared clonotypes had higher generation probabilities than non-shared clonotypes did.

Donors were Caucasian adults residing in Nashville, Tennessee, USA. The authors loaded roughly 200 ng DNA, some 32,000 T cell genomes, into sorted-subset replicate PCRs. Repertoires were generated with immunoSEQ multiplex PCR, while TCRdb's copy carries only in-frame clones and drops some. The sample yields approximately 530,000 clones, more than 95% seen once. This clonotype was sampled from a woman between 25 and 40 years old in good health. The sample taken for sequencing was naive CD4+ T cells sorted from blood. Subset indicated: CD45RA+ positively selected.

DNA of the CDR3: TGTGCCAGCAGCTTAAGACTAGGGGAGCAGTACTTC. Its translation is CASSLRLGEQYF. This chain uses TRBV5-6 with TRBJ2-7, with a tentative D call TRBD2 (6 bases). Germline CDR1 is SGHDT and CDR2 is YYEEEE. The CDR3 loop spans 12 amino acids. Trimming left V 2 bases short and J 7 bases short, with 10 bases between.